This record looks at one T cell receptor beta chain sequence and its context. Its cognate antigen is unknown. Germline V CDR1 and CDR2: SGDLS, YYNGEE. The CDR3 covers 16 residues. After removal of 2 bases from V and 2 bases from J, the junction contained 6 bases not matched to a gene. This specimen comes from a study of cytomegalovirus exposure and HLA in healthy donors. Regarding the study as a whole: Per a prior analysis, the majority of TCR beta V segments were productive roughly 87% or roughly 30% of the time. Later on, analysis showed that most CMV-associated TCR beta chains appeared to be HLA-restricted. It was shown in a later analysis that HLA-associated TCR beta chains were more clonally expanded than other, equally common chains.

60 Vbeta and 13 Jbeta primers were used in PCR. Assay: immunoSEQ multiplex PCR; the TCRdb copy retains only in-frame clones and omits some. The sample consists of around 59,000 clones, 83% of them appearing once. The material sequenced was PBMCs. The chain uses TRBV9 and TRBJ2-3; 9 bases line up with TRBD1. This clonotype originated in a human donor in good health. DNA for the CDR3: TGTGCCAGCAGCGTGGGGGACAGGGCGTACACAGATACGCAGTATTTT. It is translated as CASSVGDRAYTDTQYF.